This TCR beta chain emerged from a study of blood T cell repertoires in COVID-19. Study-level information: The study drew acute and convalescent COVID-19 samples from the United States, Italy and Spain.

The germline V gene has CDR1 SEHNR and CDR2 FQNEAQ (reference sequence). V shed 1 base, J shed 5 bases, and the junction held 8 bases outside the gene matches. The CDR3 length is 17 residues. Study processing details: Reference gene primer amplification in the assay estimated nucleated cell counts. Sequenced by immunoSEQ multiplex PCR; TCRdb stores in-frame clones only, minus some. D and trimming were read from the DNA, whereas the V and J calls and clone size are those reported in that table. In the table there are some 350,000 clones, over 70% of which are singletons. The V and J genes are TRBV7-9 and TRBJ1-5, with 10 bases matching TRBD1. This sequence was found in a woman between 45 and 60 years old with COVID-19, enrolled during active disease. Sequenced input: peripheral blood. The CDR3 is CASSLEGGQGFHQPQHF. CDR3 in DNA: TGTGCCAGCAGCTTAGAAGGGGGACAGGGGTTTCATCAGCCCCAGCATTTT.